A single sample gave rise to the 7 T cell receptor beta chains below, sequenced in a study of radiotherapy plus CTLA-4 blockade in lung cancer. Measured with immunoSEQ multiplex PCR; TCRdb has only the in-frame clones, and not every one. The sample has about 95,000 clones; about 80% are singletons. The material sequenced was peripheral blood, taken from a patient treated with radiotherapy plus ipilimumab. These receptors were taken from a human donor with non-small cell lung cancer who had stable disease on radiotherapy plus ipilimumab.

The rearrangement joins TRBV14 to TRBJ2-7, with a possible D match to TRBD1 (6 bases). Germline V gene sequence: CDR1 SGHDN, CDR2 FVKESK. V lost 4 bases and J 2 bases, leaving 12 bases between the germline ends. The CDR3 is made up of 14 amino acids. As DNA, the CDR3 is TGTGCCAGCAGCCTTACCGGGACAACCTACGAGCAGTACTTC. This sequence encodes CASSLTGTTYEQYF.

The chain joins TRBV27 to TRBJ2-7; D could derive from TRBD1 or TRBD2 (5 bases each). Trimming took 3 bases from V and 9 from J, leaving 15 bases between them. CDR1 and CDR2 from the germline V gene are MNHEY and SMNVEV (reference sequence). This CDR3 contains 13 residues. CDR3 nucleotide sequence: TGTGCCAGCAGTTTCACCGGGGACCGTGGGCAGTACTTC. It translates to CASSFTGDRGQYF.

The gene calls are TRBV9 and TRBJ2-3; D is ambiguous. Germline V gene lookup returns CDR1 SGDLS and CDR2 YYNGEE. CDR3 length: 16 amino acids. Trimming removed 3 bases at V and 2 bases at J, with 16 bases between. The CDR3 loop is CASSASPGQDTDTQYF. The CDR3 DNA follows: TGTGCCAGCAGCGCATCCCCCGGGCAGGACACAGATACGCAGTATTTT.

The genes are TRBV28 and TRBJ2-1; perhaps TRBD1 as D (5 bases). Germline assignment: CDR1 MDHEN and CDR2 SYDVKM. The CDR3 extends over 14 amino acids. V lost 6 bases to trimming and J lost 3 bases, with 12 bases between them. Here the CDR3 DNA reads TGTGCCAGCAGCCAGGGCAGGGACTACAATGAGCAGTTCTTC. It translates to CASSQGRDYNEQFF.

Of note for this clone: Sequence at one end of the junction differs from germline and may be a read error. This chain joins TRBV28 and TRBJ2-5; possible D gene TRBD1, 5 bases. Per germline, CDR1 MDHEN and CDR2 SYDVKM. CDR3 size: 11 residues. CDR3: CASSLPAGLHF. The CDR3 nucleotides are TGTGCCAGCAGTTTACCGGCAGGGTTGCACTTC.

This chain uses TRBV10-2 with TRBJ1-2; no firm D call. The CDR3 is made up of 12 amino acids. Germline assignment: CDR1 WSHSY and CDR2 SAAADI. The V end lost 4 bases, the J end lost 5 bases, and 8 bases lay between the germline ends. CDR3 sequence reads: CASSARFYGYTF. CDR3 DNA sequence: TGCGCCAGCAGTGCCAGGTTTTATGGCTACACCTTC.

The rearrangement joins TRBV7-2 to TRBJ1-1; D not certain. The CDR3 is made up of 13 amino acids. Trimming shortened V by 3 bases and J by 1 base, and 6 bases separated the two germline ends. From germline, CDR1 is SGHTA and CDR2 FQGNSA. CDR3 coding DNA: TGTGCCAGCAGCTTCGCGACGAACACTGAAGCTTTCTTT. This gives the protein CASSFATNTEAFF.